This passage covers 26 T cell receptor beta chains from one sample sequenced in a study of CD8+CD57+ T cells in acquired aplastic anemia listed by TCRdb under 2018. TCRdb shows the sequencer as Illumina HiSeq 2000. Profiling of TCR beta VDJ combinations and CDR3 sequences used genomic DNA as the template. TCRdb took the public reads, trimmed them with fastp at Q25, ran MiXCR for clone calling and kept in-frame beta chains. Rows matching on CDR3 protein sequence are summarized as one entry with the most common DNA and genes. In all, the sample holds about 200,000 distinct CDR3 sequences, and approximately 35% of those were seen once. The ten top clones hold around 1.1% of the sample. Sequenced sample: sorted CD4+, CD8+, or CD8+CD57+ T cells (not recorded which) from PBMCs. The receptors were gathered from a human donor in good health, serving as a control.

V usage is TRBV6-1 and J usage is TRBJ2-1; D is unresolved. V was clipped by 4 bases and J by 0 bases, with 13 bases between them. This CDR3 region has 16 residues. CDR1 and CDR2 (germline): MNHNS, SASEGT. The CDR3 sequence: CASSASPVSSYNEQFF. DNA for the CDR3: TGTGCCAGCAGTGCCAGCCCGGTTAGCTCCTACAATGAGCAGTTCTTC.

Note on this clonotype: A much larger clonotype is one base distant, so this may be a read error. V is TRBV20-1 and J is TRBJ2-1; no clear D gene. Germline CDR1 DFQATT, CDR2 SNEGSKA (reference sequence). The length of the CDR3 is 14 residues. The V and J ends lost 5 bases and 3 bases respectively, with 14 bases between them. The CDR3 DNA sequence: TGCAGTGCTCAGATTAGTTCAGGCTACAATGAGCAGTTCTTC. Residues: CSAQISSGYNEQFF.

Points on this clonotype: A much larger clone lies one base from this, so it may be a read error. The rearrangement uses TRBV11-2 and TRBJ1-1; no clear D gene. The CDR3 has 12 residues. V was cut by 5 bases and J by 4 bases, with 8 bases left in between. The germline CDR1 and CDR2 sequences are SGHAT and FQNNGV. The CDR3 loop reads CASSTRLTEAFF. The CDR3, as DNA: TGTGCCAGCAGCACCCGTCTCACTGAAGCTTTCTTT.

The chain carries TRBV25-1 and TRBJ2-3; D is unclear. The V gene lost 8 bases and the J gene lost 2 bases, with 11 bases spanning the gap. The CDR3 has 13 amino acids. CDR1 is MGHDK and CDR2 is SYGVNS in the germline V gene. The CDR3 nucleotides are TGTGCCAGCTTAGTGAGCGTCACAGATACGCAGTATTTT. It encodes CASLVSVTDTQYF.

This clonotype showed up many times. The chain has TRBV14 and TRBJ1-2; D is ambiguous. Germline-derived CDR1 and CDR2 are SGHDN and FVKESK. The V end was cut by 0 bases, the J end by 8 bases, with 13 bases between. This CDR3 has 14 amino acids. The CDR3 loop reads CASSQDGRPGGYTF. CDR3 sequence (DNA): TGTGCCAGCAGCCAAGACGGACGGCCTGGCGGCTACACCTTC. Together with reference TRBV14 and TRBJ1-2, the CDR3 gives the full variable domain: EAGVTQFPSHSVIEKGQTVTLRCDPISGHDNLYWYRRVMGKEIKFLLHFVKESKQDESGMPNNRFLAERTGGTYSTLKVQPAELEDSGVYFCASSQDGRPGGYTFGSGTRLTVV.

This sequence joins TRBV29-1 and TRBJ1-2; TRBD1 aligns across 7 bases. Losses at the gene ends were 5 bases for V and 5 bases for J; bases not matched to a gene: 5. From germline, CDR1 is SQVTM and CDR2 ANQGSEA. This CDR3 spans 12 amino acids. CDR3 nucleotides: TGCAGCGTTAGGGACAGTTCATATGGCTACACCTTC. Translated: CSVRDSSYGYTF. Supplemented by reference TRBV29-1 and TRBJ1-2, the full variable domain reads SAVISQKPSRDICQRGTSLTIQCQVDSQVTMMFWYRQQPGQSLTLIATANQGSEATYESGFVIDKFPISRPNLTFSTLTVSNMSPEDSSIYLCSVRDSSYGYTFGSGTRLTVV.

This clonotype was seen more than once but under ten times. Possible read error: a much larger clone is one base away. The chain recombines TRBV14 with TRBJ1-2; perhaps TRBD1 as D (6 bases). Germline CDR1 reads SGHDN; CDR2 reads FVKESK. The CDR3 is 18 amino acids. The CDR3, as DNA: TGTGCCAGCGGCCAAGAGAGGCACAGGGAGAAGGGTAACTATGGCTACACCTTC. Its protein is CASGQERHREKGNYGYTF.

V usage is TRBV2 and J usage is TRBJ1-6; D is unclear. Germline loops: CDR1 SNHLY, CDR2 FYNNEI. V shed 4 bases and J shed 7 bases, with 11 bases lying between them. CDR3 length equals 14 residues. The CDR3 DNA reads TGTGCCAGCAGTGTGACGGACTTGAATTCACCCCTCCACTTT. This sequence encodes CASSVTDLNSPLHF.

The table lists this clonotype with many counts. CDR3 bases: TGCAGCGTTGCAGGGGGCATTTACGCAGATACGCAGTATTTT. The encoded protein is CSVAGGIYADTQYF. The chain is built from TRBV29-1 and TRBJ2-3; 8 bases map to TRBD1. From germline, CDR1 is SQVTM and CDR2 ANQGSEA. The length of the CDR3 is 14 residues. V lost 4 bases, J lost 4 bases, and 7 bases stayed unmatched.

This chain connects TRBV4-1 to TRBJ2-7, with D possibly matching TRBD1 (5 bases). In germline, CDR1 is MGHRA, CDR2 YSYEKL. The ends were cut back, 4 bases at V and 2 bases at J, with 9 bases in the middle. The CDR3 loop spans 13 amino acids. The CDR3 sequence is CASSPGMAYEQYF. The CDR3 DNA follows: TGCGCCAGCAGCCCAGGGATGGCCTACGAGCAGTACTTC.

On this clonotype: This could be a read error, since a much larger clone is one nucleotide away. The limits of the CDR3 on the DNA are not certain, so only TCRdb's listed CDR3 is given. V usage is TRBV29-1 and J usage is TRBJ1-2; the table's D call of TRBD1 was not tested on the DNA. The CDR3 is 12 residues long, ends included. Germline CDR1 reads SQVTM; CDR2 reads ANQGSEA. The CDR3 region is CSVGAGTYGYAF.

This clonotype occurred many times. CDR3 residues: CASSQATTTYEQYF. CDR3 coding DNA: TGCGCCAGCAGCCAAGCGACTACTACCTACGAGCAGTACTTC. J is TRBJ2-7 and V is TRBV4-1; possible D gene TRBD2, 5 bases. This CDR3 region has 14 residues. CDR1 MGHRA and CDR2 YSYEKL come from the germline V gene. Trimming cost V 1 base and J 2 bases, with 9 bases left between them.

This clonotype came up a few times. This rearrangement joins TRBV5-1 to TRBJ2-3; 12 positions agree with TRBD2. The length of the CDR3 is 18 residues. CDR1 and CDR2 from the germline V gene are SGHRS and YFSETQ. With V trimmed by 2 bases and J by 0 bases, 7 bases remained unmatched. The CDR3 nucleotides read TGCGCCAGCAGCTTCTCGACTAGCGGGGGTTTTAGCACAGATACGCAGTATTTT. Translation: CASSFSTSGGFSTDTQYF.

This clonotype was detected many times. The rearrangement uses TRBV2 and TRBJ2-5, with D perhaps TRBD1 (5 bases). The germline CDR1 and CDR2 sequences are SNHLY and FYNNEI. Trimming removed 3 bases from V and 1 base from J, with 6 bases in between. There are 13 residues in the CDR3. CDR3 sequence: CASSEDTQETQYF. CDR3 DNA: TGTGCCAGCAGTGAGGACACCCAAGAGACCCAGTACTTC.

The chain uses TRBV20-1 and TRBJ1-1; 7 nucleotides align to TRBD1. The germline CDR1 and CDR2 sequences are DFQATT and SNEGSKA (reference sequence). The CDR3 has 13 residues. V gave up 5 bases and J gave up 9 bases; unmatched junction bases: 12. The CDR3 loop reads CSAPDRESPQAFF. CDR3 DNA: TGCAGTGCTCCCGACAGGGAATCCCCACAAGCTTTCTTT.

This clonotype was recorded a few times. The chain employs TRBV25-1 and TRBJ1-2; a weak D match, TRBD1 (5 bases). The V end lost 1 base, the J end lost 4 bases, and 16 bases lay between the germline ends. CDR1 is MGHDK and CDR2 is SYGVNS in the germline V gene. The CDR3 sequence is 16 residues long. The CDR3 bases are TGTGCCAGCAGTGAATCATCGGGGGGGTTAGTCTATGGCTACACCTTC. Protein: CASSESSGGLVYGYTF.

This clonotype appeared many times. The chain employs TRBV2 and TRBJ2-7; D ambiguous. CDR1 is SNHLY, CDR2 FYNNEI, per germline. V was pared by 0 bases and J by 6 bases, with 9 bases between. The CDR3 totals 13 residues. This CDR3 is CASSEASRPEQYF. CDR3 coding DNA: TGTGCCAGCAGTGAAGCCAGCCGTCCCGAGCAGTACTTC.

Ten or more counts support this clonotype. CDR3 region: CASSYSGPGLGYEQYF. The CDR3 bases are TGTGCCAGCAGTTACTCCGGTCCGGGGTTAGGCTACGAGCAGTACTTC. The chain employs TRBV6-5 and TRBJ2-7; tentative D call: TRBD2 (5 bases). Germline-derived CDR1 and CDR2 are MNHEY and SVGAGI. This CDR3 contains 16 residues. V gave up 0 bases and J gave up 3 bases, with 15 bases separating them.

Only one count was recorded for this clonotype. A much larger clone lies a single base off, so this may be a read error. The V call is TRBV5-1, the J call TRBJ2-3; TRBD1 matches 7 bases. V lost 3 bases and J lost 4; bases outside the gene matches: 2. CDR3 size: 13 residues. Germline V CDR1 and CDR2: SGHRS, YFSETQ. CDR3 nucleotide sequence: TGCGCCAGCAGCTACGGGACAGCAGATACGCAGTATTTT. It translates to CASSYGTADTQYF.

This clonotype was seen a handful of times. V gene TRBV5-1 combines with J gene TRBJ1-2; 7 nucleotides align to TRBD1. V shed 2 bases, J shed 5 bases, and the junction held 15 bases outside the gene matches. Germline V gene sequence: CDR1 SGHRS, CDR2 YFSETQ. The length of the CDR3 is 17 residues. The CDR3 nucleotides are TGCGCCAGCAGCTTTTCCGGGACAGATAGTTACTTTTATGGCTACACCTTC. It codes for CASSFSGTDSYFYGYTF.

Comments on this clonotype: A much larger clone lies one base from this, so it may be a read error. This chain uses TRBV20-1 with TRBJ1-3; a weak D match, TRBD1 (6 bases). CDR3 length equals 11 residues. In germline, CDR1 is DFQATT, CDR2 SNEGSKA (reference sequence). The CDR3 region is CSAHGGGTTYF. The CDR3 DNA sequence: TGCAGTGCCCACGGTGGGGGCACCACATATTTT.

This clonotype came up many times. The V gene is TRBV10-1, the J gene TRBJ1-2, with 7 bases lining up with TRBD1. J lost 9 bases, V lost 4 bases, and 8 bases had no gene match. This CDR3 region has 13 residues. Germline-derived CDR1 and CDR2 are WNHNN and SYGVQD (reference sequence). The CDR3: CASSADRAGRYTF. CDR3 sequence (DNA): TGCGCCAGCAGTGCCGACAGGGCAGGTCGCTACACCTTC.

As regards this clonotype: The missing conserved phenylalanine or tryptophan at the end of this CDR3 makes a read error likely. The V call is TRBV20-1, the J call TRBJ1-2, with 8 bases identical to TRBD1. Germline CDR1 and CDR2: DFQATT and SNEGSKA (reference sequence). The CDR3 contains 16 residues. The CDR3: CSAGDSAGGAYYGYTL. The CDR3 DNA is TGCAGTGCTGGAGATTCTGCAGGGGGCGCCTACTATGGCTACACCCTC.

This clonotype was seen only once. The chain joins TRBV7-8 to TRBJ2-3; 7 bases agree with TRBD2. This CDR3 region has 17 residues. Looked up from germline, CDR1 is SGHVS and CDR2 is FQNEAQ. Trimming cost V 5 bases and J 0 bases; bases outside gene matches: 11. CDR3 coding DNA: TGTGCCAGCAGCCGAGGCCACAGCGGGGTGAGCACAGATACGCAGTATTTT. The encoded protein is CASSRGHSGVSTDTQYF.

This sequence joins TRBV2 and TRBJ2-2; 9 nucleotides agree with TRBD2. CDR1 is SNHLY, CDR2 FYNNEI, per germline. J gave up 7 bases and V 4 bases, and 7 bases lay outside the gene matches. The CDR3 sequence is 15 residues long. The DNA of the CDR3 is TGTGCCAGCAGTGTCCCGGCTAGCGGGAACGGGGAGCTGTTTTTT. It encodes CASSVPASGNGELFF.

The CDR3, as DNA: TGTGCCAGCAGCCCCTGGCAAGGACAGGGTTTTTCTGGAAACACCATATATTTT. Amino acid sequence: CASSPWQGQGFSGNTIYF. V is TRBV3-1 and J is TRBJ1-3; 8 positions agree with TRBD1. The germline gives CDR1 LGHDT, CDR2 YNNKEL (reference sequence). Unmatched junction bases numbered 12, after V lost 4 bases and J lost 1 base. The CDR3 runs 18 residues.